This T cell receptor (beta chain) was observed in a study of CD8 T cells in ankylosing spondylitis. Libraries for TCR beta were made by quantitative 5'-RACE with molecular barcodes. MiXCR, applied by TCRdb to the 5' RACE reads, yields one record per CDR3 protein. The repertoire includes approximately 220,000 distinct CDR3 sequences, over 9.5% of them detected once, and roughly a fifth sits in the top ten. Study results and limitations: Before this, some motif variants had been reported in reactive arthritis synovial fluid and blood.

The CDR3 length is 15 residues. Trimming cost V 3 bases and J 4 bases, with 13 bases left between them. In its sample, this clonotype was seen many times. What it recognizes is unknown. The chain couples TRBV12-3 or TRBV12-4 to TRBJ2-1; maybe TRBD1 (6 bases). The sequence was collected from a male donor with ankylosing spondylitis or in good health (not recorded which). The sequencing input was blood, either unsorted or a sorted T cell fraction (not recorded which). The CDR3 protein is CASSLSPGHYNEQFF. CDR3 DNA: TGTGCCAGCAGTTTGAGCCCGGGACATTACAATGAGCAGTTCTTC.